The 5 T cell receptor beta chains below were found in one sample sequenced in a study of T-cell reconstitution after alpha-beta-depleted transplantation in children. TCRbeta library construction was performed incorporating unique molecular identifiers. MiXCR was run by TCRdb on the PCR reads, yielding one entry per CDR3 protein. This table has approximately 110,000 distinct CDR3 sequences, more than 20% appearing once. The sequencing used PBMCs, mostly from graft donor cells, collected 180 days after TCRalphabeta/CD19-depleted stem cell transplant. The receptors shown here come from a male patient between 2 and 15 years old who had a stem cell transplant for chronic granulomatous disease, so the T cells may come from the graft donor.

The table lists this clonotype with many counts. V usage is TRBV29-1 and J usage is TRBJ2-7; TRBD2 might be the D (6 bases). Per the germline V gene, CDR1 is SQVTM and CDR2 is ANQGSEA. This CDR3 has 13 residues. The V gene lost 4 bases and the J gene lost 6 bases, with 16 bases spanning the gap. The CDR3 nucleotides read TGCAGCGTTGGGTTGGCGGGGTCCGGCGAGCAGTACTTC. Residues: CSVGLAGSGEQYF.

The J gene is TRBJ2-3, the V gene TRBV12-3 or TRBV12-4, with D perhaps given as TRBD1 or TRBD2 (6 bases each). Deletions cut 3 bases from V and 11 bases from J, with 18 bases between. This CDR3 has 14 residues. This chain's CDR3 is CASSLRDTHQRQYF. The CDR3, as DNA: TGTGCCAGCAGTTTGCGGGACACCCATCAAAGGCAGTATTTT.

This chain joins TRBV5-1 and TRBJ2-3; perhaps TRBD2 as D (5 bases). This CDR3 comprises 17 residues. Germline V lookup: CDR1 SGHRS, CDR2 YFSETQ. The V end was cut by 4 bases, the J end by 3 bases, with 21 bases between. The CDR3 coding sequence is TGCGCCAGCAGCCCCCAGGTGGGTCCTAGGAGGACAGATACGCAGTATTTT. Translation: CASSPQVGPRRTDTQYF.

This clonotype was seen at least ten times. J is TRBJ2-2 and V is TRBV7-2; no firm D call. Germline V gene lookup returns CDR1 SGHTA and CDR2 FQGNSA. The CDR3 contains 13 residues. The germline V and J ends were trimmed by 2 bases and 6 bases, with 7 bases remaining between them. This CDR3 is CASSLSRAGELFF. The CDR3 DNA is TGTGCCAGCAGCTTATCACGGGCCGGGGAGCTGTTTTTT.

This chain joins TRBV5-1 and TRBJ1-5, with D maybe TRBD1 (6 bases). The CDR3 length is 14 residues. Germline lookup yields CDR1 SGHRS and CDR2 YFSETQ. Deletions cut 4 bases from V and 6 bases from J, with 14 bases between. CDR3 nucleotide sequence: TGCGCCAGCAGCCCGGACAGCCGGAGTCAGCCCCAGCATTTT. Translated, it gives CASSPDSRSQPQHF.